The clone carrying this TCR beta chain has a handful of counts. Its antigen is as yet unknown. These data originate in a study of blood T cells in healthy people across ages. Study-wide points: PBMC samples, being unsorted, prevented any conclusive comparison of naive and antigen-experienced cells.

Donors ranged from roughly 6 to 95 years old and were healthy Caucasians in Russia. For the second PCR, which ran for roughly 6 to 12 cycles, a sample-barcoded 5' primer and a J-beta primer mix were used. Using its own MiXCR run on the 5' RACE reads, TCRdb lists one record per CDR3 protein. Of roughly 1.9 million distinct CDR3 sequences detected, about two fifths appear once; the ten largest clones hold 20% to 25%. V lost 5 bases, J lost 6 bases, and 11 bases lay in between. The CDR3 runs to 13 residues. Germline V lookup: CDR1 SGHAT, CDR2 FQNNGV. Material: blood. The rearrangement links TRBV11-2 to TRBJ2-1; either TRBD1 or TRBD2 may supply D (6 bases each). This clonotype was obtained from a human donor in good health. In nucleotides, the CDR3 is TGTGCCAGCAGCCCGGAGGGGGTCAATGAGCAGTTCTTC. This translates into CASSPEGVNEQFF.